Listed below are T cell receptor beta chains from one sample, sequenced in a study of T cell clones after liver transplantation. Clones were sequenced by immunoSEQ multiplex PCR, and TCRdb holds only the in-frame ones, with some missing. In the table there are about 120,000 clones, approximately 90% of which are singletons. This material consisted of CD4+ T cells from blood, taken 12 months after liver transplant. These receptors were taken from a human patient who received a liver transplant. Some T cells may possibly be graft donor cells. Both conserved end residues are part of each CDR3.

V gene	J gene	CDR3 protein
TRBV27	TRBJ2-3	CASSFTSGGFKSTDTQYF
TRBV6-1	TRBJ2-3	CASGQAVSYTQYF
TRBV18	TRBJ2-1	CASSPISGRWYNEQFF
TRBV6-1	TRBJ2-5	CASRGSHQETQYF
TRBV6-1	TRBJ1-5	CASIRDLDQPQHF
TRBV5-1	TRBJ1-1	CASSPVMNTEAFF
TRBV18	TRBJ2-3	CASSPRLGGADTQYF
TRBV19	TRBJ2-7	CASSTRLAEIYEQYF
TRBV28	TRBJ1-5	CASSGNNQPQHF
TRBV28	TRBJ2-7	CASNAGGTYEQYF
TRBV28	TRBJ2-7	CASSSGDYEQYF
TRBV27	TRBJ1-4	CASSLVGLGEKLFF
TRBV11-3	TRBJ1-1	CASMPSMNTEAFF
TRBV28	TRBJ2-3	CASSLTVGLQYF
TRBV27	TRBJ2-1	CASRRPPGHEQFF
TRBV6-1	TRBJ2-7	CASTVHSYEQYF
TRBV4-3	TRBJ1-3	CASSQRTMSSGNTIYF
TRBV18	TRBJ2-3	CASSLETVGSDTQYF
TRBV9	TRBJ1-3	CASGSEGPGNTIYF
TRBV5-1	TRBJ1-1	CASSSTGRDTEAFF
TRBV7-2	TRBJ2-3	CASSPLSGRVGTDTQYF
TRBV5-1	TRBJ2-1	CASSTWAGANEQFF
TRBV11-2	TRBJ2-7	CASTLREGWSYEQYF
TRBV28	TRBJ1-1	CASSLNGWGRDTEAFF
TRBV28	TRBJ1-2	CASSLGGSWGYTF
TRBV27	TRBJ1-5	CASSLRGQPQHF
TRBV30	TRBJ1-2	CAWSQGAGSYGYTF
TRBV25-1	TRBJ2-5	CASSEPRTGRGETQYF
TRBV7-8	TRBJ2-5	CASSLGQGDETGTQYF
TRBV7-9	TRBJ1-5	CASSPAGVQPQHF
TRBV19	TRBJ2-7	CASSMVAGTGLSEQYF
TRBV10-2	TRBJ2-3	CASSGGHQSTDTQYF
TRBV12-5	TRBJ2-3	CASGDGTITDTQYF
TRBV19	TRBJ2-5	CASSPKRGVQETQYF
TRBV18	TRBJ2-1	CASSPNLEEGEQFF
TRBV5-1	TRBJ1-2	CASSLEGPPTGGYTF
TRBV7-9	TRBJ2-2	CASTFNTGELFF
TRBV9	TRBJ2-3	CASSSPTGDTQYF
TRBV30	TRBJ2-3	CAWRRGQAGGTDTQYF
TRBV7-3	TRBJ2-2	CASSLDRAGTGELFF
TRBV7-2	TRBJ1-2	CASSRESTNYGYTF
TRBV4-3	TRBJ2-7	CASSQDLEYEQYF
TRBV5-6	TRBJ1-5	CASSRQGIYSNQPQHF
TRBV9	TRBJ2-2	CASGPENTGELFF
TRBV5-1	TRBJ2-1	CASSLVGEGEQFF
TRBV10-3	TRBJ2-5	CAIRDREETQYF
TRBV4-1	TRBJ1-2	CASSSGGVYGYTF
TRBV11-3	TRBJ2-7	CASSIGLAGNYEQYF
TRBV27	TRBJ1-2	CASSLKGQGTNYGYTF
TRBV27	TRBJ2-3	CASSFTVTTDTQYF
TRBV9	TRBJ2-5	CASSTRQGETQYF
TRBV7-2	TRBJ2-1	CASSLDQGGDEQFF
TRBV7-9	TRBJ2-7	CASSAGLAGDGDEQYF
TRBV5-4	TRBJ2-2	CASSLEGTRNTGELFF
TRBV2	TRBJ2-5	CATPGQGARETQYF